These 5 T cell receptor beta chains share one sample of origin, sequenced in a study of T cell repertoires in cytomegalovirus infection. These receptors lack a known antigen. TCRdb called the reads again in MiXCR, with one record for every CDR3 protein. The sample includes around 710,000 distinct CDR3 sequences, around 29% of them seen just once. The source was cultured CD8+ T cells from PBMCs, collected from culture after CMV antigen stimulation. These receptor sequences come from a human donor in good health (CMV status not recorded). Some clones in this sample may be carry-over from other donors' samples.

This clonotype was counted between two and nine times. The CDR3 coding sequence is TGTGCCAGCAGCTTTTTCGAGGCCTACAATGAGCAGTTCTTC. This translates into CASSFFEAYNEQFF. The rearrangement links TRBV7-9 to TRBJ2-1, with unresolved D. Germline V gives CDR1 SEHNR, CDR2 FQNEAQ (reference sequence). CDR3 length: 14 residues. Deletions cut 3 bases from V and 2 bases from J, with 8 bases between. The whole variable domain, remainder taken from reference TRBV7-9 and TRBJ2-1, is DTGVSQNPRHKITKRGQNVTFRCDPISEHNRLYWYRQTLGQGPEFLTYFQNEAQLEKSRLLSDRFSAERPKGSFSTLEIQRTEQGDSAMYLCASSFFEAYNEQFFGPGTRLTVL.

The chain links TRBV27 to TRBJ2-1; 11 nucleotides match TRBD1. The germline V gene encodes CDR1 MNHEY and CDR2 SMNVEV (reference sequence). V lost 5 bases and J lost 9; bases outside the gene matches: 18. The CDR3 has 18 residues. In DNA, the CDR3 is TGTGCCAGCAGTCTTACGGGAGGGACAGGGGGTAGGGCAGGTGAGCAGTTCTTC. Its translation: CASSLTGGTGGRAGEQFF.

The rearrangement joins TRBV7-9 to TRBJ2-7, with D possibly TRBD1 on 6 matching bases. The CDR3 totals 15 residues. Trimming shortened V by 5 bases and J by 0 bases, and 14 bases separated the two germline ends. CDR1 and CDR2 from the germline V gene are SEHNR and FQNEAQ (reference sequence). The DNA for the CDR3 is TGTGCCAGCAGCCCCTTCGGGGACACCTCCTACGAGCAGTACTTC. It encodes CASSPFGDTSYEQYF.

A word on this clonotype: One end of the junction does not line up with germline, which may come from a read error. The V and J genes are TRBV10-2 and TRBJ2-2; D perhaps matches TRBD1 (6 bases). Germline-derived CDR1 and CDR2 are WSHSY and SAAADI. The CDR3 consists of 13 residues. In nucleotides, the CDR3 is TGTGCCAGCGCCCGTCCAGGGGACGGGGAGCTGTTTTTT. As protein: CASARPGDGELFF.

This clonotype was counted a few times. The J gene is TRBJ2-7, the V gene TRBV7-9, with D unclear. The V gene's germline CDR1 is SEHNR and CDR2 FQNEAQ (reference sequence). V dropped 0 bases and J dropped 3 bases, with 6 bases sitting between them. The CDR3 length is 13 residues. The CDR3 DNA reads as TGTGCCAGCAGCTTAGCGAGCCTCTACGAGCAGTACTTC. It yields the protein CASSLASLYEQYF.